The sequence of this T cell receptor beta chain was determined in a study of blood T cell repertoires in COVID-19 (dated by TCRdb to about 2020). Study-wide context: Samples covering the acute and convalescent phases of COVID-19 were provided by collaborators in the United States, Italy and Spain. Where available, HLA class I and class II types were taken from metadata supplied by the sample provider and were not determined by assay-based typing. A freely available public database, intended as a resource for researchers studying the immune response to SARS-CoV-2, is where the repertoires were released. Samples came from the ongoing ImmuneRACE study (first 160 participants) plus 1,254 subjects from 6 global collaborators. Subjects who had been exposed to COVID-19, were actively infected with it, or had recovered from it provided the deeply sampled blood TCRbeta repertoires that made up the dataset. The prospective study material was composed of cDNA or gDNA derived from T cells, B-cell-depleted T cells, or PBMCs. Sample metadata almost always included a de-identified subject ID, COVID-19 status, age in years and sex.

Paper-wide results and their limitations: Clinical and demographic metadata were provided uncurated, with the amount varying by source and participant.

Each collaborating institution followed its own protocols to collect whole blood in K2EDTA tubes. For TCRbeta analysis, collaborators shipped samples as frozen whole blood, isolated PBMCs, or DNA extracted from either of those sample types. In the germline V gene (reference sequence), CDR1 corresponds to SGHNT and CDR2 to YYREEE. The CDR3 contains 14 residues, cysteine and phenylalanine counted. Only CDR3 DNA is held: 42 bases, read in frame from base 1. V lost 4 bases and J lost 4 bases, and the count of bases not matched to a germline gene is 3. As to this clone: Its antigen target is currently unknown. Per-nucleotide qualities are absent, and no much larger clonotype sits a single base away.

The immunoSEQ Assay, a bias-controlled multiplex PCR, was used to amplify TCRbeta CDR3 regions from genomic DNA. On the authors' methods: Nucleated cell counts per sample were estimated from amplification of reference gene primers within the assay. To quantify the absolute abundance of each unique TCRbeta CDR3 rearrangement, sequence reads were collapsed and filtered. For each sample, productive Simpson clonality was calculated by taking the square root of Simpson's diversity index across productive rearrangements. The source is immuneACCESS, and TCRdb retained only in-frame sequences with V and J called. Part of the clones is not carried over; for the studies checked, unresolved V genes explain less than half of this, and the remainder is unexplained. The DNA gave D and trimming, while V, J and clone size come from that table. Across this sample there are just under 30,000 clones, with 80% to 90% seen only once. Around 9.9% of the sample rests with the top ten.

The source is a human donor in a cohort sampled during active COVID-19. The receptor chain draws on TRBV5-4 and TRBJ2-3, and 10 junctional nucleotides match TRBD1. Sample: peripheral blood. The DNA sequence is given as TGTGCCAGCAGCCGACAGGGGGCCCCAGATACGCAGTATTTT. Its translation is CASSRQGAPDTQYF.